The next 2 T cell receptor beta chains were all read from a single sample in a study of OX40 agonist ivuxolimab in advanced cancers. Clones were sequenced by immunoSEQ multiplex PCR, and TCRdb holds only the in-frame ones, with some missing. The data show 30,000 to 35,000 clones, about nine tenths seen once. Sequencing was performed on CD4+ or CD8+ T cells sorted from blood, taken in a trial of the OX40 agonist ivuxolimab. These receptors came from an adult with an advanced solid tumor such as melanoma, head and neck, liver or kidney cancer.

The chain joins TRBV5-1 to TRBJ2-5; D is perhaps TRBD1 (6 bases). The CDR3 totals 14 residues. V lost 0 bases to trimming and J lost 2 bases, with 8 bases between them. Germline CDR1 and CDR2: SGHRS and YFSETQ. In DNA, the CDR3 is TGCGCCAGCAGCTTGGTGACAGGTCAAGAGACCCAGTACTTC. This gives the protein CASSLVTGQETQYF.

The rearrangement links TRBV6-4 to TRBJ2-5, with D tentatively TRBD1 (6 bases). The CDR3 sequence is 14 residues long. V lost 2 bases and J lost 4, with 11 bases in between. Germline V gene lookup returns CDR1 MRHNA and CDR2 SNTAGT. CDR3 DNA sequence: TGTGCCAGCAGTGACGTAGGGGGTGCAGAGACCCAGTACTTC. The encoded protein is CASSDVGGAETQYF.